The source of this T cell receptor beta chain is a study of identical twins. General study points: Donors were not followed over many years; analysis was cross-sectional.

The cDNA had a unique molecular identifier and a template-switch universal primer site. In TCRdb, the 5' RACE reads were re-called with MiXCR into one record per CDR3 protein. The repertoire holds 210,000 or so distinct CDR3 sequences, with less than 20% as singletons. This clonotype was seen more than once but under ten times. No antigen is known for it. The CDR3 covers 15 residues. Germline V CDR1 and CDR2: SGDLS, YYNGEE. Trimming cost V 4 bases and J 3 bases, with 17 bases left between them. The same sample was also studied in work on T cells expressing NK-cell markers.

The sample comprised CD8+ T cells sorted from blood. The chain carries TRBV9 and TRBJ2-7; maybe TRBD1 (6 bases). The clonotype originates from a young woman in good health. The CDR3 DNA follows: TGTGCCAGCAGCCCGAGTTGGGACATCAACTACGAGCAGTACTTC. This translates into CASSPSWDINYEQYF. The variable domain in full, completed from reference TRBV9 and TRBJ2-7, reads DSGVTQTPKHLITATGQRVTLRCSPRSGDLSVYWYQQSLDQGLQFLIQYYNGEERAKGNILERFSAQQFPDLHSELNLSSLELGDSALYFCASSPSWDINYEQYFGPGTRLTVT.